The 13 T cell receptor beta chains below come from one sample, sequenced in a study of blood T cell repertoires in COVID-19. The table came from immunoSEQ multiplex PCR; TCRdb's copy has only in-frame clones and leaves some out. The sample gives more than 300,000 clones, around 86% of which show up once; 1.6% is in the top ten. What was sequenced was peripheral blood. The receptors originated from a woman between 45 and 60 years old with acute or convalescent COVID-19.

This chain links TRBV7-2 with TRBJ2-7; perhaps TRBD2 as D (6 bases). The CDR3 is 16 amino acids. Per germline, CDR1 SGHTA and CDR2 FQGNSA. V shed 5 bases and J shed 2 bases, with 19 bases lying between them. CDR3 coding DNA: TGTGCCAGCAGCCGTCAAACCAGGAGGGCTCCCTACGAGCAGTACTTC. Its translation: CASSRQTRRAPYEQYF.

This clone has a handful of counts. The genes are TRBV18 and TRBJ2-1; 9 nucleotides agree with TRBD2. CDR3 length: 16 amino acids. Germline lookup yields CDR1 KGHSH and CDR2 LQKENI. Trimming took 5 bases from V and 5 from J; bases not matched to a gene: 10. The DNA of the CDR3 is TGTGCCAGCTCAAGGGGGATAGCGGGAGTTCACAATGAGCAGTTCTTC. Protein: CASSRGIAGVHNEQFF.

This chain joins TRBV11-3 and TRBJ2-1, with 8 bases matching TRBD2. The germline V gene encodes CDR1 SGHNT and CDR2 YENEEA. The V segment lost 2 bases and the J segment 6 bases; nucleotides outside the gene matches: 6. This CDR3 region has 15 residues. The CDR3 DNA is TGTGCCAGCAGCTTAACCAGCGGGAGAGGCAATGAGCAGTTCTTC. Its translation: CASSLTSGRGNEQFF.

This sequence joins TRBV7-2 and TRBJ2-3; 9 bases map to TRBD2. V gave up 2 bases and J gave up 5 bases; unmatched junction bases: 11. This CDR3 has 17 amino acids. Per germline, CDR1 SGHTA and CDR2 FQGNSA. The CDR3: CASSLTIAGAQGDTQYF. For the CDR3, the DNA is TGTGCCAGCAGCTTAACCATAGCGGGAGCCCAAGGAGATACGCAGTATTTT.

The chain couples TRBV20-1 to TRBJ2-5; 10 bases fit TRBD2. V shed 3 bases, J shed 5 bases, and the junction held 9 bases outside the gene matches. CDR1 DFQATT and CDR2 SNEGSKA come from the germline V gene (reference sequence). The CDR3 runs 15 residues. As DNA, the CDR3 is TGCAGTGCTAGTCAATCTAGCGGGAGATGGGAGACCCAGTACTTC. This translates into CSASQSSGRWETQYF.

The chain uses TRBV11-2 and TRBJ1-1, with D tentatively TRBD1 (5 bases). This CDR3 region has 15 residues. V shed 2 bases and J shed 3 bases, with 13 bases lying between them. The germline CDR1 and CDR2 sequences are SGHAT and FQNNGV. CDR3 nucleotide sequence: TGTGCCAGCAGCTTACGTGGGGCCTCGGACACTGAAGCTTTCTTT. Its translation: CASSLRGASDTEAFF. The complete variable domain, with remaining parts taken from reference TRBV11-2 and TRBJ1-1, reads EAGVAQSPRYKIIEKRQSVAFWCNPISGHATLYWYQQILGQGPKLLIQFQNNGVVDDSQLPKDRFSAERLKGVDSTLKIQPAKLEDSAVYLCASSLRGASDTEAFFGQGTRLTVV.

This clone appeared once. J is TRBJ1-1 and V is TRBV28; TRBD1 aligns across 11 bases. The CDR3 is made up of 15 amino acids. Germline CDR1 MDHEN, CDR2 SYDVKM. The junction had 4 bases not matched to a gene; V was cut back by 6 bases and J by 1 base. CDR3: CASSFGTGGNTEAFF. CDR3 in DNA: TGTGCCAGCAGCTTTGGGACAGGGGGGAACACTGAAGCTTTCTTT.

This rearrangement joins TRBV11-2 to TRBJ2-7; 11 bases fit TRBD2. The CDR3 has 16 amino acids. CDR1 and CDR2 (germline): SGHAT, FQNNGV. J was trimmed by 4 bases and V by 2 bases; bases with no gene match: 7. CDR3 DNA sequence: TGTGCCAGCAGCTTACTAGGGACTAGCGGACCTTACGAGCAGTACTTC. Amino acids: CASSLLGTSGPYEQYF.

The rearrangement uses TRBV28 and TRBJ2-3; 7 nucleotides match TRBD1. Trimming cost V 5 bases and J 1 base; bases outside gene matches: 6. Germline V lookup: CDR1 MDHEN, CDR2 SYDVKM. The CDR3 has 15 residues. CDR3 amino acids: CASSTLTGRTDTQYF. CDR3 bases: TGTGCCAGCAGTACCCTGACAGGGCGCACAGATACGCAGTATTTT. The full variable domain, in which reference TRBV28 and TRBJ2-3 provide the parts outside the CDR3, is DVKVTQSSRYLVKRTGEKVFLECVQDMDHENMFWYRQDPGLGLRLIYFSYDVKMKEKGDIPEGYSVSREKKERFSLILESASTNQTSMYLCASSTLTGRTDTQYFGPGTRLTVL.

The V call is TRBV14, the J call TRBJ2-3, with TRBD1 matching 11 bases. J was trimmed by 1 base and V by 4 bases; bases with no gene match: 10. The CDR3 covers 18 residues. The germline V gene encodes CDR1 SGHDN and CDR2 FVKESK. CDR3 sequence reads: CASSPRTGGRFGTDTQYF. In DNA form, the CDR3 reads TGTGCCAGCAGCCCTAGGACAGGGGGCCGATTTGGCACAGATACGCAGTATTTT.

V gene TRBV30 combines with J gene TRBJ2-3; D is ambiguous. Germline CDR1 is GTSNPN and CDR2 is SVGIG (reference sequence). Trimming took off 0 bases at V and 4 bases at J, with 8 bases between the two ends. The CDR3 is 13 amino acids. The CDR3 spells CAWSVGRADTQYF. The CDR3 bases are TGTGCCTGGAGTGTAGGTCGGGCAGATACGCAGTATTTT.

CDR3 residues: CAISESLTLAGGNEQFF. CDR3 sequence (DNA): TGTGCCATCAGTGAGTCGTTGACACTAGCGGGAGGAAATGAGCAGTTCTTC. This chain links TRBV10-3 with TRBJ2-1; 12 bases match TRBD2. After removal of 0 bases from V and 7 bases from J, the junction contained 7 bases not matched to a gene. The CDR3 runs 17 residues. Germline lookup yields CDR1 ENHRY and CDR2 SYGVKD.

CDR3 loop: CASRNTGPGNGYTF. CDR3 sequence (DNA): TGTGCCAGCAGGAATACAGGGCCGGGGAATGGCTACACCTTC. The chain has TRBV6-5 and TRBJ1-2; perhaps TRBD1 as D (6 bases). This CDR3 contains 14 residues. V lost 6 bases, J lost 6 bases, and 17 bases lay in between. The germline CDR1 and CDR2 sequences are MNHEY and SVGAGI.